These 25 T cell receptor beta chains were sequenced from one sample in a study of identifying expanded T cells in peripheral blood. Repertoires were generated with immunoSEQ multiplex PCR, while TCRdb's copy carries only in-frame clones and drops some. The sample includes fewer than 65,000 clones, about 90% of them seen just once. Sequencing used blood. All receptors derive from a person aged 18 to 70 in good health.

The V gene is TRBV7-3, the J gene TRBJ1-1, with a tentative D call TRBD1 (5 bases). Per the germline V gene, CDR1 is SGHTA and CDR2 is FQGTGA. The CDR3 is 14 residues long. The ends were cut back, 5 bases at V and 4 bases at J, with 14 bases in the middle. DNA of the CDR3: TGTGCCAGCAGCCCGCAGGGATTTGGCACTGAAGCTTTCTTT. Its protein is CASSPQGFGTEAFF.

V gene TRBV4-3 combines with J gene TRBJ2-1; 9 bases map to TRBD2. The germline CDR1 and CDR2 sequences are LGHNA and YSLEER. The CDR3 is 16 residues long. V shed 1 base, J shed 3 bases, and the junction held 4 bases outside the gene matches. The CDR3 is CASSQAAGGGYNEQFF. DNA for the CDR3: TGCGCCAGCAGCCAAGCTGCGGGAGGGGGCTACAATGAGCAGTTCTTC.

The chain is built from TRBV28 and TRBJ1-5; D not resolved. This CDR3 is built from 14 residues. Germline CDR1 reads MDHEN; CDR2 reads SYDVKM. Trimming left V 4 bases short and J 2 bases short, with 9 bases between. DNA of the CDR3: TGTGCCAGCAGTTCGCCCGGGGGCAATCAGCCCCAGCATTTT. This encodes CASSSPGGNQPQHF.

The chain joins TRBV2 to TRBJ2-2, with 10 bases aligning to TRBD2. The CDR3 consists of 14 residues. Trimming removed 2 bases from V and 10 bases from J; junction bases left unmatched: 4. Germline V CDR1 and CDR2: SNHLY, FYNNEI. The CDR3 nucleotides are TGTGCCAGCAGTGAAAGGCTAGCGGGGGAGGAGCTGTTTTTT. Protein sequence: CASSERLAGEELFF.

The table lists this clone with a few counts. The V gene is TRBV6-4, the J gene TRBJ2-2; 9 bases agree with TRBD2. V trimming: 4 bases; J trimming: 4 bases; junction bases outside the gene matches: 4. The CDR3 runs to 15 residues. Germline V gives CDR1 MRHNA, CDR2 SNTAGT. Here the CDR3 reads CASSGTSDPTGELFF. In nucleotides, the CDR3 is TGTGCCAGCAGTGGGACTAGCGATCCCACCGGGGAGCTGTTTTTT.

Only one count was recorded for this clone. The chain recombines TRBV27 with TRBJ1-1, with D hard to call. This CDR3 has 12 residues. The germline V gene encodes CDR1 MNHEY and CDR2 SMNVEV (reference sequence). V lost 6 bases and J lost 0, with 5 bases in between. Written as DNA, the CDR3 is TGTGCCAGCAGACGCGTGAACACTGAAGCTTTCTTT. Its protein product is CASRRVNTEAFF.

The rearrangement joins TRBV27 to TRBJ2-1; the D is unclear. Trimming took 0 bases from V and 0 from J, leaving 12 bases between them. Germline V gives CDR1 MNHEY, CDR2 SMNVEV (reference sequence). The CDR3 sequence is 17 residues long. The CDR3 DNA is TGTGCCAGCAGTTTATCCGAAGGGCTAAGCTCCTACAATGAGCAGTTCTTC. It encodes CASSLSEGLSSYNEQFF.

The chain couples TRBV7-2 to TRBJ2-1, with 12 bases aligning to TRBD2. Germline CDR1 and CDR2: SGHTA and FQGNSA. The CDR3 length is 16 residues. V was clipped by 4 bases and J by 3 bases; unmatched bases: 4. In nucleotides, the CDR3 is TGTGCCAGCAGCTCCGGACTAGCGGGGTACTACAATGAGCAGTTCTTC. It translates to CASSSGLAGYYNEQFF.

This chain uses TRBV19 with TRBJ1-4; D is unclear. With 5 bases removed from V and 6 bases from J, the gap between germline ends came to 10 bases. The germline V gene encodes CDR1 LNHDA and CDR2 SQIVND (reference sequence). CDR3 length equals 13 residues. CDR3 nucleotides: TGTGCCAGTAGTGGAGTGACGGATGAAAAACTGTTTTTT. It yields the protein CASSGVTDEKLFF.

This clone was seen only once. This chain uses TRBV2 with TRBJ1-2; TRBD1 might be the D (5 bases). Looked up from germline, CDR1 is SNHLY and CDR2 is FYNNEI. Trimming cost V 6 bases and J 7 bases, with 18 bases left between them. This CDR3 has 14 amino acids. In DNA, the CDR3 is TGTGCCAGCAGCGGAGACTGGGGGTCGGTTGGCTACACCTTC. Encoded protein: CASSGDWGSVGYTF.

J is TRBJ2-1 and V is TRBV6-5, with D tentatively TRBD1 (6 bases). V lost 2 bases, J lost 4 bases, and 12 bases lay in between. From germline, CDR1 is MNHEY and CDR2 SVGAGI. The length of the CDR3 is 15 residues. This CDR3 is CASSYGSGEYNEQFF. CDR3 bases: TGTGCCAGCAGTTACGGGTCAGGGGAATACAATGAGCAGTTCTTC.

This chain joins TRBV19 and TRBJ2-5; D might be TRBD1 (6 bases). The V gene's germline CDR1 is LNHDA and CDR2 SQIVND (reference sequence). The CDR3 has 12 residues. The germline V and J ends were trimmed by 5 bases and 5 bases, with 9 bases remaining between them. The DNA of the CDR3 is TGTGCCAGTAGTGTAACAGGGGAGACCCAGTACTTC. It encodes CASSVTGETQYF.

This chain uses TRBV11-2 with TRBJ1-3; weak D call: TRBD1 (5 bases). The germline gives CDR1 SGHAT, CDR2 FQNNGV. V lost 5 bases to trimming and J lost 0 bases, with 14 bases between them. The length of the CDR3 is 16 residues. The CDR3: CASSPGGASSGNTIYF. The CDR3 coding sequence is TGTGCCAGCAGCCCCGGAGGGGCATCCTCTGGAAACACCATATATTTT.

The gene calls are TRBV11-2 and TRBJ2-2, with 7 bases matching TRBD2. The CDR3 consists of 18 residues. V lost 6 bases to trimming and J lost 0 bases; unmatched junction nucleotides: 13. Germline CDR1 is SGHAT and CDR2 is FQNNGV. For the CDR3, the DNA is TGTGCCAGCAGTTTTGTGTTGGGGGGGAGTCCGAACACCGGGGAGCTGTTTTTT. Residues: CASSFVLGGSPNTGELFF.

The chain employs TRBV7-6 and TRBJ1-1; no clear D gene. Trimming left V 0 bases short and J 2 bases short, with 4 bases between. CDR3 size: 13 residues. Germline CDR1 and CDR2: SGHVS and FNYEAQ. This chain's CDR3 is CASSLAPNTEAFF. The CDR3 nucleotides are TGTGCCAGCAGCTTAGCGCCTAACACTGAAGCTTTCTTT.

The chain links TRBV28 to TRBJ1-1; 8 bases align to TRBD1. Germline CDR1 reads MDHEN; CDR2 reads SYDVKM. The CDR3 runs to 13 residues. V dropped 4 bases and J dropped 3; count of bases not matched to a gene: 1. CDR3: CASSSGGHTEAFF. The CDR3, as DNA: TGTGCCAGCAGTTCAGGGGGCCACACTGAAGCTTTCTTT.

This clone was seen a single time. V and J are TRBV27 and TRBJ1-1; D is perhaps TRBD1 (6 bases). The CDR3 is 15 amino acids. Germline V gene sequence: CDR1 MNHEY, CDR2 SMNVEV (reference sequence). With 3 bases removed from V and 4 bases from J, the gap between germline ends came to 15 bases. DNA of the CDR3: TGTGCCAGCAGTTTTAGTTTCCAGGGGCCCACTGAAGCTTTCTTT. Its translation: CASSFSFQGPTEAFF.

The chain is built from TRBV7-2 and TRBJ2-3, with 10 bases lining up with TRBD1. Germline V lookup: CDR1 SGHTA, CDR2 FQGNSA. The CDR3 totals 15 residues. J lost 1 base, V lost 6 bases, and 4 bases had no gene match. Here the CDR3 DNA reads TGTGCCAGCAGTCGACAGGGGGCGGGCACAGATACGCAGTATTTT. This codes for CASSRQGAGTDTQYF.

The chain has TRBV27 and TRBJ2-7; 11 bases fit TRBD2. The germline V gene encodes CDR1 MNHEY and CDR2 SMNVEV (reference sequence). This CDR3 is 19 amino acids long. The J segment lost 4 bases and the V segment lost 5 bases, leaving 19 bases of the junction unmatched. In DNA, the CDR3 is TGTGCCAGCAGTGGGGCCGTGCCCGGACTAGCGGGTGGAGAGTACGAGCAGTACTTC. Its translation: CASSGAVPGLAGGEYEQYF.

V is TRBV10-3 and J is TRBJ2-7; the match to TRBD2 covers 7 bases. Germline CDR1 is ENHRY and CDR2 is SYGVKD. This CDR3 region has 13 residues. V gave up 5 bases and J gave up 6 bases; unmatched junction bases: 7. CDR3 in amino acids: CAISPGGGPEQYF. CDR3 sequence (DNA): TGTGCCATCAGTCCCGGGGGAGGGCCCGAGCAGTACTTC.

The chain is built from TRBV5-1 and TRBJ1-6, with D tentatively TRBD1 (5 bases). The V gene's germline CDR1 is SGHRS and CDR2 YFSETQ. The CDR3 is 15 amino acids. Trimming removed 0 bases from V and 5 bases from J, with 9 bases in between. The CDR3 DNA sequence: TGCGCCAGCAGCTTGGGCAGGGTTAATAATTCACCCCTCCACTTT. As protein: CASSLGRVNNSPLHF.

This chain uses TRBV9 with TRBJ2-3; weak D call: TRBD2 (6 bases). Germline V gene lookup returns CDR1 SGDLS and CDR2 YYNGEE. The V end was cut by 0 bases, the J end by 0 bases, with 11 bases between. The CDR3 has 16 amino acids. CDR3 sequence (DNA): TGTGCCAGCAGCGTAGGATCTAGCGCTAGCACAGATACGCAGTATTTT. It codes for CASSVGSSASTDTQYF.

V usage is TRBV30 and J usage is TRBJ2-7, with D hard to call. Germline-derived CDR1 and CDR2 are GTSNPN and SVGIG (reference sequence). The CDR3 is made up of 13 amino acids. V was pared by 3 bases and J by 2 bases, with 11 bases between. The CDR3 DNA follows: TGTGCCTGGAGCTTAATGGGGACCTACGAGCAGTACTTC. This codes for CAWSLMGTYEQYF.

V and J are TRBV7-2 and TRBJ2-7; TRBD2 is a possible D gene (6 bases). The V gene's germline CDR1 is SGHTA and CDR2 FQGNSA. Trimming removed 5 bases from V and 4 bases from J, with 15 bases in between. This CDR3 region has 14 residues. Here the CDR3 DNA reads TGTGCCAGCAGCCCCGGTAGCGGTATGTACGAGCAGTACTTC. Its protein product is CASSPGSGMYEQYF.

Only one count was recorded for this clone. The chain has TRBV15 and TRBJ1-5, with D perhaps TRBD1 (5 bases). The CDR3 runs 12 residues. V gave up 0 bases and J gave up 11 bases, with 8 bases separating them. Germline V gene sequence: CDR1 LNHNV, CDR2 YYDKDF (reference sequence). The CDR3 region is CATSRDSGSQHF. The DNA for the CDR3 is TGTGCCACCAGCAGAGATTCAGGGTCCCAGCATTTT.